This T cell receptor (beta chain) appears in the sequencing data of a study of T-cell memory formation after mild COVID-19. In the study overall: Largely donor-specific sequence clusters came from a couple of donors. Whole-study findings and limits: CD4+ contracting clones lay mainly in CM and EM, CD8+ ones in EMRA.

The CDR3 is 15 residues long. In regard to this clonotype: Its antigen remains unknown. A junction end diverges from the germline sequence, so it may reflect a read error.

TCRdb independently ran MiXCR on the 5' RACE reads; one entry per CDR3 protein. The table records 530,000 or so distinct CDR3 sequences, 15% to 20% of them present only once. The sequenced sample was PBMCs or a T cell subset sorted from them (not recorded which). This clonotype was obtained from an adult woman who had mild COVID-19 (a few samples of this study predate the infection). Cell type and time point are not known. V gene TRBV12-3 or TRBV12-4 combines with J gene TRBJ2-5; 8 nucleotides align to TRBD1. Written as DNA, the CDR3 is TGTGCCAGCAGTCTATGGACAGGGAGAAGCGAGACTAAGAACTTC. This gives the protein CASSLWTGRSETKNF.